The 18 T cell receptor beta chains presented below share a single source sample, sequenced in a study of Ad26.COV2.S vaccination and SARS-CoV-2 variants. TCRdb keeps only in-frame clones here, not all; method: immunoSEQ multiplex PCR. The repertoire includes 250,000 to 300,000 clones, over 75% of them detected once, and about 3.1% sits in the top ten. Regarding treatment: around 19 received Ad26.COV2.S at low or high dose, single or two shots; about 5 received placebo; per-sample allocation not given. Samples came from day 63 after the first vaccine or placebo injection. Source: peripheral blood, taken in a trial of Ad26.COV2.S vaccine versus placebo. The receptors were gathered from a person aged 18-60 years who received the Ad26.COV2.S COVID-19 vaccine or a placebo.

The CDR3 nucleotides read TGTGCCTGGAGTTCCGATCGGACTCGGCGGGAGACCCAGTACTTC. Its translation is CAWSSDRTRRETQYF. V is TRBV30 and J is TRBJ2-5; maybe TRBD2 (5 bases). V lost 2 bases to trimming and J lost 5 bases, with 18 bases between them. The germline gives CDR1 GTSNPN, CDR2 SVGIG (reference sequence). The CDR3 length is 15 residues.

In its sample, this clone was seen once. The chain has TRBV5-1 and TRBJ2-1; D gene unclear. The CDR3 covers 19 residues. V lost 4 bases, J lost 0 bases, and 23 bases lay in between. The germline V gene has CDR1 SGHRS and CDR2 YFSETQ. The DNA for the CDR3 is TGCGCCAGCAGCCCCGCCTGGACGCTGGCGACGAGCTCCTACAATGAGCAGTTCTTC. It is translated as CASSPAWTLATSSYNEQFF.

The CDR3: CASNRPDRGSTEAFF. CDR3 nucleotide sequence: TGTGCCAGCAACCGACCGGACAGGGGTTCCACTGAAGCTTTCTTT. The genes are TRBV6-5 and TRBJ1-1; the match to TRBD1 covers 9 bases. CDR3 length: 15 residues. Germline CDR1 reads MNHEY; CDR2 reads SVGAGI. J gave up 4 bases and V 7 bases, and 10 bases lay outside the gene matches.

The chain links TRBV27 to TRBJ2-1; the D gene is possibly TRBD1 (6 bases). This CDR3 is built from 13 residues. The V gene's germline CDR1 is MNHEY and CDR2 SMNVEV (reference sequence). V lost 2 bases and J lost 12, with 14 bases in between. CDR3 region: CASSLATGWVQFF. CDR3 nucleotide sequence: TGTGCCAGCAGTTTAGCAACAGGGTGGGTGCAGTTCTTC.

The chain has TRBV30 and TRBJ1-2; a weak D match, TRBD1 (5 bases). The CDR3 totals 16 residues. Trimming left V 5 bases short and J 8 bases short, with 27 bases between. The germline CDR1 and CDR2 sequences are GTSNPN and SVGIG (reference sequence). CDR3 DNA sequence: TGTGCCTGGTCCTCACCCCCCGGGGCGCTAAGGAAAGGCTACACCTTC. Translation gives CAWSSPPGALRKGYTF.

This chain links TRBV27 with TRBJ2-1; 14 bases are shared with TRBD2. Germline V gene data show CDR1 as MNHEY and CDR2 as SMNVEV (reference sequence). The CDR3 loop spans 16 amino acids. The V gene end was trimmed by 4 bases and the J gene end by 5 bases; junction bases not matched to a gene: 4. CDR3: CASSSTGLAGDNEQFF. As DNA, the CDR3 is TGTGCCAGCAGTTCTACGGGACTAGCGGGGGACAATGAGCAGTTCTTC.

The rearrangement uses TRBV21-1 and TRBJ1-1; no DNA check was done on the table's D call, TRBD1. TRBV21-1 is a pseudogene. This CDR3 region has 17 residues. The CDR3 sequence: CASSNGSRDRGRNEAFF. The CDR3, as DNA: TGTGCCAGCAGCAATGGAAGCCGGGACAGGGGAAGGAATGAAGCTTTCTTT.

V is TRBV5-4 and J is TRBJ2-1; tentative D call: TRBD2 (6 bases). V was pared by 0 bases and J by 2 bases, with 12 bases between. The CDR3 has 16 residues. Per germline, CDR1 SGHNT and CDR2 YYREEE (reference sequence). The CDR3 coding sequence is TGTGCCAGCAGCTTGGGCGGGGACCTAACCTACAATGAGCAGTTCTTC. Its protein is CASSLGGDLTYNEQFF.

This chain uses TRBV2 with TRBJ1-1; a weak D match, TRBD1 (5 bases). V gave up 0 bases and J gave up 2 bases, with 16 bases separating them. CDR1 is SNHLY, CDR2 FYNNEI, per germline. This CDR3 region has 17 residues. The CDR3 bases are TGTGCCAGCAGTGAAGCAGGGTGGGAGGGGTTCAACACTGAAGCTTTCTTT. This encodes CASSEAGWEGFNTEAFF.

This chain uses TRBV11-2 with TRBJ1-2, with unresolved D. Germline V gene data show CDR1 as SGHAT and CDR2 as FQNNGV. This CDR3 region has 17 residues. V dropped 1 base and J dropped 0 bases, with 15 bases sitting between them. DNA of the CDR3: TGTGCCAGCAGCTTAGGCGGGCGACGGCCTACTAACTATGGCTACACCTTC. It encodes CASSLGGRRPTNYGYTF.

V gene TRBV7-2 combines with J gene TRBJ2-1; D remains ambiguous. Trimming stripped 6 bases from V and 8 bases from J, with 14 bases between. The CDR3 extends over 13 amino acids. The germline V gene has CDR1 SGHTA and CDR2 FQGNSA. The CDR3 loop reads CASRLLITYEQFF. The DNA of the CDR3 is TGTGCCAGCAGGCTACTCATAACATATGAGCAGTTCTTC.

The chain couples TRBV10-3 to TRBJ2-1, with TRBD2 matching over 9 bases. The CDR3 consists of 17 residues. V lost 4 bases to trimming and J lost 5 bases; unmatched junction nucleotides: 12. Germline CDR1 reads ENHRY; CDR2 reads SYGVKD. CDR3: CAISGILAGLLNNEQFF. The CDR3 nucleotides read TGTGCCATCAGTGGAATCCTAGCGGGGCTCCTTAACAATGAGCAGTTCTTC.

The CDR3 region has the DNA TGTGCCAGCACTATAACTGATAGCAATCAGCCCCAGCATTTT. It codes for CASTITDSNQPQHF. The chain links TRBV5-5 to TRBJ1-5; D remains ambiguous. The germline gives CDR1 SGHKS, CDR2 YYEKEE (reference sequence). The CDR3 runs 14 residues. V dropped 6 bases and J dropped 0 bases, with 10 bases sitting between them.

The chain recombines TRBV4-1 with TRBJ1-4; D is ambiguous. V lost 1 base, J lost 13 bases, and 10 bases lay in between. CDR1 is MGHRA and CDR2 is YSYEKL in the germline V gene. The CDR3 totals 12 residues. DNA for the CDR3: TGCGCCAGCAGCCAAGTAGGGTGGAGACTGTTTTTT. It is translated as CASSQVGWRLFF.

The chain is built from TRBV5-1 and TRBJ1-6; D is perhaps TRBD1 (6 bases). Germline-derived CDR1 and CDR2 are SGHRS and YFSETQ. Trimming shortened V by 2 bases and J by 4 bases, and 13 bases separated the two germline ends. The CDR3 is 16 residues long. This chain's CDR3 is CASSFGGLGYNSPLHF. The CDR3 coding sequence is TGCGCCAGCAGCTTTGGGGGGCTCGGATATAATTCACCCCTCCACTTT.

V usage is TRBV27 and J usage is TRBJ1-5; the D gene is possibly TRBD1 (5 bases). Between the trimmed V and J ends, which lost 6 bases and 3 bases, there was a span of 15 bases. Germline CDR1 reads MNHEY; CDR2 reads SMNVEV (reference sequence). The length of the CDR3 is 15 residues. CDR3 bases: TGTGCCAGCAGCCCATGGGGACGGGACAATCAGCCCCAGCATTTT. This encodes CASSPWGRDNQPQHF.

In this sample, this clone turned up once. CDR3 DNA sequence: TGCAGCGTTGAGAACAGGGAGTTTGACTATGGCTACACCTTC. Translation: CSVENREFDYGYTF. The rearrangement joins TRBV29-1 to TRBJ1-2, with D possibly matching TRBD1 (6 bases). V lost 3 bases and J 3 bases, leaving 14 bases between the germline ends. Germline loops: CDR1 SQVTM, CDR2 ANQGSEA. The CDR3 has 14 amino acids.

The rearrangement joins TRBV4-1 to TRBJ2-1, with 11 bases lining up with TRBD2. Losses at the gene ends were 2 bases for V and 4 bases for J; bases not matched to a gene: 10. Germline CDR1 and CDR2: MGHRA and YSYEKL. This CDR3 is 18 amino acids long. The CDR3 DNA is TGCGCCAGCAGCCAACCAATTCGACTAGCGGGGAAATACAATGAGCAGTTCTTC. Amino acid sequence: CASSQPIRLAGKYNEQFF.